The rows below give T cell receptor beta chains drawn from one sample of a study of blood T cell repertoires in COVID-19. Sequencing used immunoSEQ multiplex PCR; TCRdb keeps in-frame clones, though not all of them. The table has a few hundred thousand clones, 80% to 95% seen once; the top ten hold about 2.5%. Sequencing used peripheral blood. The receptors were sampled from a person between 18 and 35 years old with COVID-19, enrolled during active disease. CDR3s include the opening cysteine and the closing phenylalanine or tryptophan. A D gene is named only where the DNA matches it firmly. Expanded clones get a size class; other rows say once, few or many, or leave the size out.

J: TRBJ2-5
size: NA
D: TRBD2
V: TRBV12-5
CDR3: CASGFSAGGPGETQYF
DNA: TGTGCTAGTGGTTTCTCGGCGGGAGGGCCCGGGGAGACCCAGTACTTC

J: TRBJ1-2
size: NA
D: TRBD1
V: TRBV2
CDR3: CASSPPGQYYTF
DNA: TGTGCCAGCAGTCCCCCGGGACAGTACTACACCTTC

J: TRBJ2-2
size: NA
D: NA
V: TRBV11-2
CDR3: CASISPRDFTGELFF
DNA: TGTGCCAGCATTTCCCCCAGGGATTTCACCGGGGAGCTGTTTTTT

J: TRBJ2-3
size: NA
D: NA
V: TRBV13
CDR3: CASSIHLAEDTDTQYF
DNA: TGTGCCAGCAGCATTCACTTGGCCGAGGACACAGATACGCAGTATTTT

J: TRBJ1-2
size: NA
D: TRBD1
V: TRBV28
CDR3: CASRGGPTLTGARYGYTF
DNA: TGTGCCAGCAGAGGGGGCCCCACGTTGACAGGGGCCCGCTATGGCTACACCTTC

J: TRBJ1-3
size: NA
D: NA
V: TRBV6-1
CDR3: CASRDQGSSGNTIYF
DNA: TGTGCCAGCAGGGATCAGGGTTCCTCTGGAAACACCATATATTTT

J: TRBJ2-7
size: NA
D: TRBD1
V: TRBV18
CDR3: CASSPPGQPYEQYF
DNA: TGTGCCAGCTCACCACCGGGACAGCCCTACGAGCAGTACTTC

J: TRBJ1-2
size: NA
D: NA
V: TRBV18
CDR3: CASSPQGREALGYTF
DNA: TGTGCCAGCTCACCACAAGGTCGGGAGGCGCTTGGCTACACCTTC

J: TRBJ2-7
size: NA
D: TRBD1
V: TRBV3-1/TRBV3-2
CDR3: CASSQAPGTDVFYEQYF
DNA: TGTGCCAGCAGCCAAGCCCCCGGGACAGACGTCTTCTACGAGCAGTACTTC

J: TRBJ2-1
size: NA
D: NA
V: TRBV4-2
CDR3: CASSQDPDFGNEQFF
DNA: TGTGCCAGCAGCCAAGATCCAGACTTTGGCAATGAGCAGTTCTTC

J: TRBJ2-1
size: NA
D: TRBD2
V: TRBV6-5
CDR3: CASREGLDSYNEQFF
DNA: TGTGCCAGCCGGGAGGGGCTAGACTCCTACAATGAGCAGTTCTTC

J: TRBJ1-4
size: NA
D: NA
V: TRBV3-1/TRBV3-2
CDR3: CASSGETEKLFF
DNA: TGTGCCAGCAGCGGGGAGACCGAAAAACTGTTTTTT

J: TRBJ2-1
size: NA
D: NA
V: TRBV25-1
CDR3: CASSSSSYNEQFF
DNA: TGTGCCAGCAGCTCGAGCTCCTACAATGAGCAGTTCTTC

J: TRBJ2-5
size: once
D: NA
V: TRBV28
CDR3: CASSWLEPQETQYF
DNA: TGTGCCAGCAGTTGGCTAGAGCCGCAAGAGACCCAGTACTTC

J: TRBJ1-1
size: NA
D: TRBD1
V: TRBV5-6
CDR3: CASRQGDRLNTEAFF
DNA: TGTGCCAGCAGGCAAGGGGACAGACTGAACACTGAAGCTTTCTTT

J: TRBJ2-7
size: NA
D: TRBD2
V: TRBV6-5
CDR3: CASSYSGRDPTYEQYF
DNA: TGTGCCAGCAGTTACTCGGGGAGGGACCCAACCTACGAGCAGTACTTC

J: TRBJ2-7
size: NA
D: TRBD2
V: TRBV18
CDR3: CASSPGRGDKQYF
DNA: TGTGCCAGCTCCCCGGGGCGGGGGGACAAGCAGTACTTC

J: TRBJ1-5
size: NA
D: NA
V: TRBV24-1
CDR3: CATSDSKQALGPQHF
DNA: TGTGCCACCAGTGATTCTAAACAGGCCCTAGGGCCCCAGCATTTT

J: TRBJ2-5
size: NA
D: NA
V: TRBV24-1
CDR3: CATSDFGDRSQETQYF
DNA: TGTGCCACCAGTGATTTCGGAGACAGAAGCCAAGAGACCCAGTACTTC

J: TRBJ2-1
size: NA
D: NA
V: TRBV19
CDR3: CASSPSRAPYNEQFF
DNA: TGTGCCAGTAGTCCAAGCAGGGCCCCCTACAATGAGCAGTTCTTC

J: TRBJ2-2
size: NA
D: TRBD1
V: TRBV24-1
CDR3: CATSDRQGMNTGELFF
DNA: TGTGCCACCAGTGATCGACAGGGGATGAACACCGGGGAGCTGTTTTTT

J: TRBJ2-7
size: NA
D: TRBD2
V: TRBV10-2
CDR3: CASSESSSGSYEQYF
DNA: TGCGCCAGCAGTGAGTCGTCTAGCGGGAGCTACGAGCAGTACTTC

J: TRBJ1-4
size: NA
D: TRBD1
V: TRBV7-9
CDR3: CALDRGHSGNEKLFF
DNA: TGTGCCTTGGACAGGGGGCATTCTGGTAATGAAAAACTGTTTTTT

J: TRBJ1-6
size: NA
D: NA
V: TRBV5-1
CDR3: CASSLFGAGDSPLHF
DNA: TGCGCCAGCAGCTTATTCGGGGCAGGGGATTCACCCCTCCACTTT

J: TRBJ2-2
size: once
D: TRBD1
V: TRBV7-6
CDR3: CASSLNRDRVGSGELFF
DNA: TGTGCCAGCAGCCTAAACCGGGACAGGGTAGGATCCGGGGAGCTGTTTTTT

J: TRBJ1-2
size: NA
D: NA
V: TRBV5-1
CDR3: CASSLGQGDGYTF
DNA: TGCGCCAGCAGCTTGGGGCAGGGCGACGGCTACACCTTC

J: TRBJ2-7
size: NA
D: TRBD2
V: TRBV6-6
CDR3: CASSARLAGGPHEQYF
DNA: TGTGCCAGCAGTGCTCGACTAGCGGGAGGGCCCCACGAGCAGTACTTC

J: TRBJ2-7
size: NA
D: TRBD1
V: TRBV2
CDR3: CASREQGDEQYF
DNA: TGTGCCAGCAGAGAACAGGGGGACGAGCAGTACTTC

J: TRBJ2-3
size: NA
D: TRBD2
V: TRBV11-2
CDR3: CASSPTLAGGYTQYF
DNA: TGTGCCAGCAGCCCAACTCTAGCGGGAGGGTATACGCAGTATTTT

J: TRBJ1-2
size: few
D: NA
V: TRBV28
CDR3: CASSREGVNYGYTF
DNA: TGTGCCAGCAGTCGGGAGGGGGTAAACTATGGCTACACCTTC

J: TRBJ2-5
size: NA
D: NA
V: TRBV11-2
CDR3: CASSPGGGREETQYF
DNA: TGTGCCAGCAGCCCAGGGGGCGGGAGGGAAGAGACCCAGTACTTC

J: TRBJ2-7
size: NA
D: TRBD2
V: TRBV7-9
CDR3: CASSPLAGGPYEQYF
DNA: TGTGCCAGCAGCCCTTTAGCGGGAGGGCCTTACGAGCAGTACTTC

J: TRBJ2-1
size: NA
D: NA
V: TRBV7-2
CDR3: CASMGRISPNEQFF
DNA: TGTGCCAGCATGGGGAGGATATCCCCCAATGAGCAGTTCTTC

J: TRBJ1-2
size: NA
D: NA
V: TRBV4-1
CDR3: CASSQVRGSPYGYTF
DNA: TGCGCCAGCAGCCAAGTTCGGGGGAGCCCCTATGGCTACACCTTC

J: TRBJ2-7
size: once
D: NA
V: TRBV28
CDR3: CASSFLASYEQYF
DNA: TGTGCCAGCAGTTTTCTGGCCTCCTACGAGCAGTACTTC

J: TRBJ2-5
size: once
D: TRBD2
V: TRBV12-3/TRBV12-4
CDR3: CASSPGLAETQYF
DNA: TGTGCCAGCAGTCCCGGACTAGCTGAGACCCAGTACTTC

J: TRBJ2-1
size: NA
D: NA
V: TRBV7-9
CDR3: CASSYEGSSYNEQFF
DNA: TGTGCCAGCAGCTACGAAGGGAGCTCCTACAATGAGCAGTTCTTC

J: TRBJ2-5
size: NA
D: NA
V: TRBV15
CDR3: CATSEGKDTQETQYF
DNA: TGTGCCACCAGCGAAGGGAAGGACACCCAAGAGACCCAGTACTTC

J: TRBJ2-5
size: NA
D: TRBD1
V: TRBV7-3
CDR3: CASSLGTGGGETQYF
DNA: TGTGCCAGCAGCTTAGGAACAGGGGGCGGAGAGACCCAGTACTTC

J: TRBJ2-2
size: once
D: TRBD1
V: TRBV5-8
CDR3: CASSLNSGGLAGELFF
DNA: TGTGCCAGCAGCTTGAATTCAGGGGGCTTGGCCGGGGAGCTGTTTTTT

J: TRBJ2-3
size: few
D: NA
V: TRBV12-3/TRBV12-4
CDR3: CASGSGTDTQYF
DNA: TGTGCCAGCGGCTCGGGAACAGATACGCAGTATTTT

J: TRBJ2-7
size: NA
D: NA
V: TRBV5-4
CDR3: CASSLGPLGRQSSYEQYF
DNA: TGTGCCAGCAGCTTGGGGCCCCTGGGGCGGCAAAGCTCCTACGAGCAGTACTTC

J: TRBJ1-1
size: NA
D: NA
V: TRBV27
CDR3: CASSAGSGDTEAFF
DNA: TGTGCCAGCAGCGCAGGATCAGGTGACACTGAAGCTTTCTTT

J: TRBJ2-1
size: NA
D: TRBD2
V: TRBV15
CDR3: CATSQSGRSGEQFF
DNA: TGTGCCACCAGCCAGAGCGGGAGGAGCGGTGAGCAGTTCTTC

J: TRBJ1-1
size: NA
D: NA
V: TRBV5-4
CDR3: CASSWESGTATEAFF
DNA: TGTGCCAGCAGTTGGGAGTCTGGGACTGCTACTGAAGCTTTCTTT

J: TRBJ1-1
size: NA
D: NA
V: TRBV15
CDR3: CATSWDSLNTEAFF
DNA: TGTGCCACCAGCTGGGACTCCTTAAACACTGAAGCTTTCTTT

J: TRBJ2-7
size: NA
D: NA
V: TRBV2
CDR3: CASSEWLGEQYF
DNA: TGTGCCAGCAGTGAATGGCTAGGCGAGCAGTACTTC

J: TRBJ2-7
size: NA
D: TRBD2
V: TRBV6-2/TRBV6-3
CDR3: CASSYLADRVSRTSGYEQYF
DNA: TGTGCCAGCAGTTACCTAGCAGACAGGGTCTCTCGGACTAGCGGCTACGAGCAGTACTTC

J: TRBJ1-2
size: NA
D: NA
V: TRBV4-1
CDR3: CASSQGRGGNYGYTF
DNA: TGCGCCAGCAGCCAGGGACGGGGAGGTAACTATGGCTACACCTTC

J: TRBJ2-2
size: NA
D: TRBD2
V: TRBV4-3
CDR3: CASSQSPGLVSGELFF
DNA: TGCGCCAGCAGCCAATCACCGGGACTAGTCTCCGGGGAGCTGTTTTTT

J: TRBJ1-2
size: NA
D: TRBD1
V: TRBV19
CDR3: CASSIGTGGYKAYGYTF
DNA: TGTGCCAGTAGTATTGGGACAGGCGGTTATAAGGCCTATGGCTACACCTTC

J: TRBJ1-1
size: once
D: NA
V: TRBV5-4
CDR3: CASSPQGFLTNTEAFF
DNA: TGTGCCAGCAGCCCACAGGGATTTTTAACGAACACTGAAGCTTTCTTT

J: TRBJ2-1
size: NA
D: TRBD2
V: TRBV9
CDR3: CASSAGTSGHNEQFF
DNA: TGTGCCAGCAGCGCCGGGACTAGCGGTCACAATGAGCAGTTCTTC

J: TRBJ2-7
size: NA
D: NA
V: TRBV2
CDR3: CASSTGWRSEQYF
DNA: TGTGCCAGCTCAACAGGGTGGCGGAGCGAGCAGTACTTC